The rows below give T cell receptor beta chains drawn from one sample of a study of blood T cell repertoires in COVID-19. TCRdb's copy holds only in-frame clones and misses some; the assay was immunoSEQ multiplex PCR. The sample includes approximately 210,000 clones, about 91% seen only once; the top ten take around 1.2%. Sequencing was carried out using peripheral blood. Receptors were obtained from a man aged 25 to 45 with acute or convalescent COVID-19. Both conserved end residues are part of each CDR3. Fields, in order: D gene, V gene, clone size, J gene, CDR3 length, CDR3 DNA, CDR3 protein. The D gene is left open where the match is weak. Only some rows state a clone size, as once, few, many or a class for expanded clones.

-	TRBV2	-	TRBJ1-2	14	TGTGCCAGCAGTGATGGAGCGGACCTCTATGGCTACACCTTC	CASSDGADLYGYTF
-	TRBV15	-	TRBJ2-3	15	TGTGCCACCAGCAGAGATCGAGTTTTAGTAGATACGCAGTATTTT	CATSRDRVLVDTQYF
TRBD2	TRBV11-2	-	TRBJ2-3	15	TGTGCCAGCAGCGCCAGCGGGAGTAAAACAGATACGCAGTATTTT	CASSASGSKTDTQYF
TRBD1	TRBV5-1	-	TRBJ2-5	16	TGCGCCAGCAGCTTGGTTGGGGACAGGGGATTTCCAACCCAGTACTTC	CASSLVGDRGFPTQYF
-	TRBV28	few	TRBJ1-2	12	TGTGCCAGCAGCCTCCGTCGGTATGGCTACACCTTC	CASSLRRYGYTF
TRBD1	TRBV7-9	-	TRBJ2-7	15	TGTGCCAGCAGATCCGGGACAGGAGCCGCCTACGAGCAGTACTTC	CASRSGTGAAYEQYF
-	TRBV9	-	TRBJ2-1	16	TGTGCCAGCAGCGGGGAGCGGTTTACGACCTACAATGAGCAGTTCTTC	CASSGERFTTYNEQFF
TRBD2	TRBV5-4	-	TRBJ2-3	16	TGTGCCAGCAGCCTTAGGACTAGCGGGGCGGCAGATACGCAGTATTTT	CASSLRTSGAADTQYF
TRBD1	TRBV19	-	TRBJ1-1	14	TGTGCCAGTAAGACAGGGAGAGAGTACACTGAAGCTTTCTTT	CASKTGREYTEAFF
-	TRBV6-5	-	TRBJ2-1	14	TGTGCCAGCAGTTACGGGGCAGGGGTCAATGAGCAGTTCTTC	CASSYGAGVNEQFF
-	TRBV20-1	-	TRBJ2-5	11	TGCAGTGCGGGGCGGAAAGAGACCCAGTACTTC	CSAGRKETQYF
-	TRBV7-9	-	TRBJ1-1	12	TGTGCCAGCAGCCCCGACAGCACTGAAGCTTTCTTT	CASSPDSTEAFF
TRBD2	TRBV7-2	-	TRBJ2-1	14	TGTGCCAGCGGAGGGGCTAGCGGGATGTATGAGCAGTTCTTC	CASGGASGMYEQFF
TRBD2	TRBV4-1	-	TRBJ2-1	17	TGCGCCAGCAGCCTACGGGAGGTAGCGGGATTTTACAATGAGCAGTTCTTC	CASSLREVAGFYNEQFF
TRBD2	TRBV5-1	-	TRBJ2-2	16	TGCGCCAGCAGCTCCCAAGGGCGGGAGGGGACCGGGGAGCTGTTTTTT	CASSSQGREGTGELFF
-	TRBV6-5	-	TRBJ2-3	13	TGTGCCAGCAGCGGGGGTTTTCTAGATACGCAGTATTTT	CASSGGFLDTQYF
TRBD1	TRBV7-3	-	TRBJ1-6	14	TGTGCCAGCAGCCCGGGACAGCATAATTCACCCCTCCACTTT	CASSPGQHNSPLHF
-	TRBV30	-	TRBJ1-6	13	TGTGCCTGGAGTGTACAGGGAAATTCACCCCTCCACTTT	CAWSVQGNSPLHF
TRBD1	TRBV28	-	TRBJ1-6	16	TGTGCCAGCAGTTTTCACCGAAACAGGGGCGTTTCACCCCTCCACTTT	CASSFHRNRGVSPLHF
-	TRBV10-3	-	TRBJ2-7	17	TGTGCCATCAGTGAAGGACCCGGGACTCCTCACTCCTACGAGCAGTACTTC	CAISEGPGTPHSYEQYF
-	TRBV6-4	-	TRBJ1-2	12	TGTGCCAGCAGTGACAGGGGCTATGGCTACACCTTC	CASSDRGYGYTF
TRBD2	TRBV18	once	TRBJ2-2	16	TGTGCCAGCTCACCACCCAATAGCGGGAGCACCGGGGAGCTGTTTTTT	CASSPPNSGSTGELFF
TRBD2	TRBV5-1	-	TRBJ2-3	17	TGCGCCAGCAGCTTAACCGGGACTAGCGGGAGTGGCGATACGCAGTATTTT	CASSLTGTSGSGDTQYF